The clone carrying this T cell receptor beta chain showed up just a few times. Its target is not known. The V gene's germline CDR1 is DFQATT and CDR2 SNEGSKA (reference sequence). The length of the CDR3 is 14 residues. With 0 bases removed from V and 5 bases from J, the gap between germline ends came to 10 bases. This record comes from a study of Graves' ophthalmopathy and Graves' hyperthyroidism. The authors amplified TCR beta CDR3 regions from RNA transcripts. An initial RT-PCR round employing HTBI primers preceded a second-round multiplex PCR. MiXCR was run by TCRdb on the multiplex PCR reads, yielding one entry per CDR3 protein. The sample includes around 600,000 distinct CDR3 sequences, roughly 39% of them seen just once. General study points: The authors also found most expanded thyroid clonotypes above 0.001 frequency in blood. Researchers report that a 13-signature model separated ophthalmopathy from stable hyperthyroidism, posting roughly 90% sensitivity and 81.08% specificity. Sensitivity reached more than 70% and specificity approximately 78% when the model predicted ophthalmopathy progression.

The clonotype comes from an adult man with Graves' ophthalmopathy. Sequencing was performed on peripheral blood. This sequence joins TRBV20-1 and TRBJ2-2; D not resolved. The DNA of the CDR3 is TGCAGTGCTAGAGATCATGTGGGGACCGGGGAGCTGTTTTTT. It yields the protein CSARDHVGTGELFF.